This T cell receptor beta chain was identified in a study of T cell repertoires in cytomegalovirus infection. Study information: Public TCR beta signatures indicated both CMV infection and matching HLA type.

Points on this clonotype: Its antigen remains unidentified.

Notes on the study in general: Public TCR beta family frequency separated CMV-and-HLA carriers, including in an independent cohort. The ex vivo response was dominated by HLA-C-restricted CMV-specific TCR beta clonotypes.

MiXCR was run by TCRdb on the reads, yielding one entry per CDR3 protein. The table includes around 100,000 distinct CDR3 sequences, approximately 15% detected once. CDR3 length: 15 residues. CDR1 PRHDT and CDR2 FYEKMQ come from the germline V gene (reference sequence). V lost 3 bases and J 5 bases, leaving 17 bases between the germline ends. The V gene is TRBV13, the J gene TRBJ2-7; D perhaps matches TRBD2 (5 bases). Sample: PBMCs. This TCR derives from a human donor in good health (CMV status not recorded). Some clones in this sample may be carry-over from other donors' samples. The CDR3 spells CASSFRNRGYDEQYF. CDR3 in DNA: TGTGCCAGCAGCTTTCGTAACCGGGGTTATGACGAGCAGTACTTC. Filled out from reference TRBV13 and TRBJ2-7, the complete variable domain reads AAGVIQSPRHLIKEKRETATLKCYPIPRHDTVYWYQQGPGQDPQFLISFYEKMQSDKGSIPDRFSAQQFSDYHSELNMSSLELGDSALYFCASSFRNRGYDEQYFGPGTRLTVT.